This TCR beta chain was retrieved from a study of cytomegalovirus exposure and HLA in healthy donors. The CDR3 covers 17 residues. Germline-derived CDR1 and CDR2 are SGHAT and FQDESV (reference sequence). Trimming removed 2 bases from V and 6 bases from J; junction bases left unmatched: 6. Libraries were prepared by immunoSEQ multiplex PCR; TCRdb keeps only in-frame clonotypes and omits some of them. The data hold 250,000 to 300,000 clones, with 86% observed a single time. The sequencing input was PBMCs. The receptor was isolated from a woman younger than 30 in good health and CMV-seronegative. The chain is built from TRBV11-1 and TRBJ2-1, with 14 bases fitting TRBD2. This CDR3 reads CASSLQTSGRAGNEQFF. The CDR3 DNA sequence: TGTGCCAGCAGCTTACAGACTAGCGGGAGGGCGGGCAATGAGCAGTTCTTC.